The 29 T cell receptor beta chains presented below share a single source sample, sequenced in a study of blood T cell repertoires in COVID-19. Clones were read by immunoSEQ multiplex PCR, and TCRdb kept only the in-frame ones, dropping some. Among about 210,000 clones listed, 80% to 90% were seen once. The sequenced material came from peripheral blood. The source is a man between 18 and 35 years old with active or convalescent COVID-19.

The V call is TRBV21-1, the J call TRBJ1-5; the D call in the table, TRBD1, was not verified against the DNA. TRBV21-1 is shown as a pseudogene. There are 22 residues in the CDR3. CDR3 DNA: TGTGCCAGCAGCAAAGGGTTCCCAGTCTGGGAGACAGGAGTCTATAGCAATCAGCCCCAGCATTTT. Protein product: CASSKGFPVWETGVYSNQPQHF.

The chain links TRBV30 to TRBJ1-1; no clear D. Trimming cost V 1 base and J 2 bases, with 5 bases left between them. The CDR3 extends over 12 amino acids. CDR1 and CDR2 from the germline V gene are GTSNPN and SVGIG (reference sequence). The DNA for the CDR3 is TGTGCCTGGAGTGGACTCAACACTGAAGCTTTCTTT. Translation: CAWSGLNTEAFF.

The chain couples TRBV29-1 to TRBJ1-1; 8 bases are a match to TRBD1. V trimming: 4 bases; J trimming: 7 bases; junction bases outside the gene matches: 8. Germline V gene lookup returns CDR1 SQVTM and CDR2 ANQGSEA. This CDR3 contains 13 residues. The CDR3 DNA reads TGCAGCGTTGGCCCAGGGGGCGTCCTTGAAGCTTTCTTT. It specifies CSVGPGGVLEAFF.

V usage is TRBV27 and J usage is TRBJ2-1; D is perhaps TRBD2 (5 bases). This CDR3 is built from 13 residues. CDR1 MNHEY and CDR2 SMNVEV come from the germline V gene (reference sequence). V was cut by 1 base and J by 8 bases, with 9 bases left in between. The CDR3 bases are TGTGCCAGCAGTTTATGGACTCCGTATGAGCAGTTCTTC. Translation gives CASSLWTPYEQFF.

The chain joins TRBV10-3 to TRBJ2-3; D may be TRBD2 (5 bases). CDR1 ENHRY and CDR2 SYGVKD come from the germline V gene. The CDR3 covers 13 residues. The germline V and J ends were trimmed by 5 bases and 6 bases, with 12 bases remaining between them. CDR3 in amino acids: CAISIVGGDTQYF. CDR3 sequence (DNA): TGTGCCATCAGTATCGTCGGAGGTGATACGCAGTATTTT.

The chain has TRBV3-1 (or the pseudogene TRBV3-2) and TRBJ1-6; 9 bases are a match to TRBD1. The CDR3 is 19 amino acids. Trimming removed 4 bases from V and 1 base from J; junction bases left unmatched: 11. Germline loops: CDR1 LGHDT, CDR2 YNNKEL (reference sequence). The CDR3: CASSRRTGESRSYNSPLHF. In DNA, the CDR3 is TGTGCCAGCAGCCGTAGGACAGGGGAGTCACGGTCCTATAATTCACCCCTCCACTTT.

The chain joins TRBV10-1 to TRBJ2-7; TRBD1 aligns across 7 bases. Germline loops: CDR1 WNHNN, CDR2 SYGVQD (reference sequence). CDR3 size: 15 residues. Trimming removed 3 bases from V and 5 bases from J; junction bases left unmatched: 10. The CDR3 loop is CASSETGEGFDEQYF. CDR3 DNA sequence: TGCGCCAGCAGTGAAACAGGGGAAGGTTTTGACGAGCAGTACTTC.

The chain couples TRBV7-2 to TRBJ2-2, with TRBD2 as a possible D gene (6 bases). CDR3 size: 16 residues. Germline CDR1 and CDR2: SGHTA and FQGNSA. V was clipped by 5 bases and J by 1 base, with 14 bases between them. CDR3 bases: TGTGCCAGCAGCACTATGGGGGGACGGAACACCGGGGAGCTGTTTTTT. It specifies CASSTMGGRNTGELFF. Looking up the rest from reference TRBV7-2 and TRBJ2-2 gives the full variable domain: GAGVSQSPSNKVTEKGKDVELRCDPISGHTALYWYRQSLGQGLEFLIYFQGNSAPDKSGLPSDRFSAERTGGSVSTLTIQRTQQEDSAVYLCASSTMGGRNTGELFFGEGSRLTVL.

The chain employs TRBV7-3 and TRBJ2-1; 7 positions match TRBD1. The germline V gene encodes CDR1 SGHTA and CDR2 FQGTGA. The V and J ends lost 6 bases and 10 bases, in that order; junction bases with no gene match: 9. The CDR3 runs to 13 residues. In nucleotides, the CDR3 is TGTGCCAGCAGTCCCACAGGGGATTGGGAGCAGTTCTTC. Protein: CASSPTGDWEQFF.

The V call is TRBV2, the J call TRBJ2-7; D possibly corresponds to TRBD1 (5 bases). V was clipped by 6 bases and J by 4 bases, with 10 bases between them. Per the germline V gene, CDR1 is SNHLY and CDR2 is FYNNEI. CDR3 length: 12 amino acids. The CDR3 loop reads CASRNQGYEQYF. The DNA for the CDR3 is TGTGCCAGCAGGAACCAGGGTTACGAGCAGTACTTC.

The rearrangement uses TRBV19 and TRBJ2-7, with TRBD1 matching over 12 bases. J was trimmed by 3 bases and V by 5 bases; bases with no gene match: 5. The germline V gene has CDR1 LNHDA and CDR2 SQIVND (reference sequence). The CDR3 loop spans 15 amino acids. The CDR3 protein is CASSWGTGGYYEQYF. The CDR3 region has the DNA TGTGCCAGTAGTTGGGGGACAGGGGGCTACTACGAGCAGTACTTC.

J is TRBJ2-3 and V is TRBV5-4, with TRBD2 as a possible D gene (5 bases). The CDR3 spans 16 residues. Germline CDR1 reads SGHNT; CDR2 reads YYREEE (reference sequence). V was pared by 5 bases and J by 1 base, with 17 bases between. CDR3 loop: CASREEALMGTDTQYF. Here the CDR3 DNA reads TGTGCCAGCAGGGAGGAGGCGCTGATGGGCACAGATACGCAGTATTTT.

CDR3 residues: CASSVGQLETQYF. The CDR3 nucleotides are TGTGCCAGCAGCGTAGGACAGCTGGAGACCCAGTACTTC. V is TRBV9 and J is TRBJ2-5; weak D call: TRBD1 (5 bases). V lost 0 bases to trimming and J lost 5 bases, with 8 bases between them. The CDR3 runs to 13 residues. The germline CDR1 and CDR2 sequences are SGDLS and YYNGEE.

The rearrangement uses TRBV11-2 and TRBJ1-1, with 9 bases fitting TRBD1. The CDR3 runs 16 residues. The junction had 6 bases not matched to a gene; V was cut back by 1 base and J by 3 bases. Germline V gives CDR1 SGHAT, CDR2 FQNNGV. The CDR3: CASSLVGQGFYTEAFF. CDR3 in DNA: TGTGCCAGCAGCTTAGTAGGACAGGGGTTCTACACTGAAGCTTTCTTT.

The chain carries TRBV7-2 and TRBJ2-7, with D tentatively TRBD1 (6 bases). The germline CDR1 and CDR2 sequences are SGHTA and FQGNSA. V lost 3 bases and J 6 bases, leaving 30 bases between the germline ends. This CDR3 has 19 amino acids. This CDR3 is CASSFREKLSGTTVSEQYF. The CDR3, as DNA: TGTGCCAGCAGCTTTCGGGAAAAACTATCCGGGACAACGGTGTCCGAGCAGTACTTC.

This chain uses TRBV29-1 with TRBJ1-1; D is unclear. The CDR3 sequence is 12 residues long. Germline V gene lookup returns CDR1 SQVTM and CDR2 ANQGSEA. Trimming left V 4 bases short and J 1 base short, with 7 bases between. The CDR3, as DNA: TGCAGCGTTGTTGAGGGGAACACTGAAGCTTTCTTT. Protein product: CSVVEGNTEAFF.

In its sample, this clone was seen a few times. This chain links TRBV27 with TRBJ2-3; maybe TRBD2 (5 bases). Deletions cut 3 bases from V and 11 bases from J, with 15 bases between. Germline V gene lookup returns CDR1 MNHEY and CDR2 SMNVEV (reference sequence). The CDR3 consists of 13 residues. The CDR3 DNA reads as TGTGCCAGCAGTTTTCGTCAGAGAGGAGGGCAGTATTTT. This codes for CASSFRQRGGQYF.

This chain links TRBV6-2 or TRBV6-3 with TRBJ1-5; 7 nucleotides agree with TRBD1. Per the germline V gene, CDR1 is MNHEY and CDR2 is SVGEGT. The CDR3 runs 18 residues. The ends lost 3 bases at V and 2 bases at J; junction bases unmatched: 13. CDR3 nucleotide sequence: TGTGCCAGCAGTTATAGTCTCCTCAGGGGGAAAGGCAATCAGCCCCAGCATTTT. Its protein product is CASSYSLLRGKGNQPQHF.

CDR3 residues: CASSLYGGDGTEAFF. CDR3 DNA: TGTGCCAGCAGTTTATACGGCGGGGATGGCACTGAAGCTTTCTTT. The chain employs TRBV28 and TRBJ1-1; the D is unclear. Trimming shortened V by 1 base and J by 4 bases, and 13 bases separated the two germline ends. The germline V gene has CDR1 MDHEN and CDR2 SYDVKM. The CDR3 is made up of 15 amino acids.

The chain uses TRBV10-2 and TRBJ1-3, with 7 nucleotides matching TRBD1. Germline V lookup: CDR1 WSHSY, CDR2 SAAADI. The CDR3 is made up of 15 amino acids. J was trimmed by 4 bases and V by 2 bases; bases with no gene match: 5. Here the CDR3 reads CASSEGTVPGNTIYF. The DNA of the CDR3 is TGCGCCAGCAGTGAGGGGACAGTCCCCGGAAACACCATATATTTT.

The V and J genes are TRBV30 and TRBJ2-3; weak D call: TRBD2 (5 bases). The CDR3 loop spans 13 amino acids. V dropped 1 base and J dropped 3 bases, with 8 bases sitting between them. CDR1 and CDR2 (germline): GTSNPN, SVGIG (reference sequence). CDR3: CAWSGRGTDTQYF. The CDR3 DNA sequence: TGTGCCTGGAGTGGTCGGGGAACAGATACGCAGTATTTT.

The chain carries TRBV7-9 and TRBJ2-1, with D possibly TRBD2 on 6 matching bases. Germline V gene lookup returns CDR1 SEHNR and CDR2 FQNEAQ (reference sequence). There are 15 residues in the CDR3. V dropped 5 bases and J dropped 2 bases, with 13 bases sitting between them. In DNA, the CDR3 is TGTGCCAGCAGCCCGACCGGGAGAGCCTACAATGAGCAGTTCTTC. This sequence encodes CASSPTGRAYNEQFF.

CDR3 sequence reads: CSVEPEGYYGYTF. The CDR3 nucleotides read TGCAGCGTTGAGCCGGAGGGGTACTATGGCTACACCTTC. J is TRBJ1-2 and V is TRBV29-1, with D possibly being TRBD1 (5 bases). V dropped 3 bases and J dropped 3 bases, with 11 bases sitting between them. Germline V gives CDR1 SQVTM, CDR2 ANQGSEA. The CDR3 covers 13 residues.

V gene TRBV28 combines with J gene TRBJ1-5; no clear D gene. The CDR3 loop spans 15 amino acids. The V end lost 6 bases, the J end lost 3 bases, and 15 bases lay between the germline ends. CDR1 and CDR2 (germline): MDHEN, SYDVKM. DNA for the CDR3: TGTGCCAGCAGGCCCCTCGGACGGGACAATCAGCCCCAGCATTTT. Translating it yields CASRPLGRDNQPQHF.

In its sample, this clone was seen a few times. The CDR3 DNA reads TGTGCCAGTATGTGGCGGGGGGGTGTTACGCAGTATTTT. This codes for CASMWRGGVTQYF. This chain joins TRBV19 and TRBJ2-3, with 9 bases identical to TRBD2. The CDR3 is 13 residues long. Germline assignment: CDR1 LNHDA and CDR2 SQIVND (reference sequence). Losses at the gene ends were 7 bases for V and 8 bases for J; bases not matched to a gene: 7.

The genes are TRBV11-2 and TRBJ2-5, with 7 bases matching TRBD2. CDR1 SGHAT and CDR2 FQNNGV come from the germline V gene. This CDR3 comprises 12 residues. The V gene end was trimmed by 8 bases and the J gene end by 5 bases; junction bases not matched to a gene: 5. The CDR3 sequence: CASRLAGETQYF. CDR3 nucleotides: TGTGCCAGCCGACTAGCCGGGGAGACCCAGTACTTC.

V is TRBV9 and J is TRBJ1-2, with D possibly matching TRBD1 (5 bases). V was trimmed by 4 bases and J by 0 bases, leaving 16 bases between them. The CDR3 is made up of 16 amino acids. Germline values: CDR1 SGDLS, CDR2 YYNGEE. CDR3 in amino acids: CASSPTDRSTNYGYTF. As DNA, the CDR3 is TGTGCCAGCAGCCCGACCGACAGAAGTACTAACTATGGCTACACCTTC.

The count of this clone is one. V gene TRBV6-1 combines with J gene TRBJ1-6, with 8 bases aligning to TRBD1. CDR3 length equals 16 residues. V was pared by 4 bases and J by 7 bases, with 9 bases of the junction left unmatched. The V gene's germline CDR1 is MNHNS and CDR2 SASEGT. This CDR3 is CASSVDGQGGNSPLHF. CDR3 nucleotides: TGTGCCAGCAGTGTCGACGGACAGGGCGGAAATTCACCCCTCCACTTT.

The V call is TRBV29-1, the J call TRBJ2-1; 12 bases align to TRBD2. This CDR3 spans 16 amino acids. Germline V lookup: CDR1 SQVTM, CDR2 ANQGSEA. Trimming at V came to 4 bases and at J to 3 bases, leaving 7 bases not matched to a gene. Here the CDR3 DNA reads TGCAGCGTTGGGGCCCTAGCGGGAGGGCTCTACAATGAGCAGTTCTTC. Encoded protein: CSVGALAGGLYNEQFF.